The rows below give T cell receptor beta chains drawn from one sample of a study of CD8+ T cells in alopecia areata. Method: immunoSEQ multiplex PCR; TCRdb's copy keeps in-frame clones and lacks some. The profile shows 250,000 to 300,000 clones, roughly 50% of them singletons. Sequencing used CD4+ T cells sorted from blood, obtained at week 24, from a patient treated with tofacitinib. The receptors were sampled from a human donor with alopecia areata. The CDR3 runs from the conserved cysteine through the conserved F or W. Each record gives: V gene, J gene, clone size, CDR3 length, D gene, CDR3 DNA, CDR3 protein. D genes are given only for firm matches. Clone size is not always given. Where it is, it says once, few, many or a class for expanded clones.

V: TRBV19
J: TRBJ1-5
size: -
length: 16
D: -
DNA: TGTGCCACAACCCCCCAAGGGGCGGTTGGCAATCAGCCCCAGCATTTT
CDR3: CATTPQGAVGNQPQHF

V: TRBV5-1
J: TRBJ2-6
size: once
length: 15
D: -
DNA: TGCGCCAGCAGCTCGGGGTTCTCTGGGGCCAACGTCCTGACTTTC
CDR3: CASSSGFSGANVLTF

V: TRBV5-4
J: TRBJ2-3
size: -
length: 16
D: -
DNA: TGTGCCAGCAGCTCCCTTTCGGGACCCAGCCAGGGAGCGCAGTATTTT
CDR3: CASSSLSGPSQGAQYF

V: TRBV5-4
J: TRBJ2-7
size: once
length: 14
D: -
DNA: TGTGCCAGCAGCTCCTGGCGGGATCCCCACGAGCAGTACTTC
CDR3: CASSSWRDPHEQYF

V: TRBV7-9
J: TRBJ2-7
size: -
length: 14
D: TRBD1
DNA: TGTGCCAGCAGCTTAGCCGGTGGACAGGGCGAGCAGTACTTC
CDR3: CASSLAGGQGEQYF

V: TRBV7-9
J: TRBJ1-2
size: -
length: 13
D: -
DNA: TGTGCCAGCAGCTTTGGGACAACGTCTGGCTACACCTTC
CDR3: CASSFGTTSGYTF

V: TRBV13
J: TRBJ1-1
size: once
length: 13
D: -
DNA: TGTGCCAGCAGCTTAAAAGGGTACACTGAAGCTTTCTTT
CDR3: CASSLKGYTEAFF

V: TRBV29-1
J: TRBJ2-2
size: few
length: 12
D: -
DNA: TGCACCGCGACAGGGAGGACCGGGGAGCTGTTTTTT
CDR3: CTATGRTGELFF

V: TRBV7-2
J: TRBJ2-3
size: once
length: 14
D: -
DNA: TGTGCCAGCAGCTTATCACCAAACACAGATACGCAGTATTTT
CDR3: CASSLSPNTDTQYF

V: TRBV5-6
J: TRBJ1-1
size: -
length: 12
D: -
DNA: TGTGCCAGCAGCTTGACAGGGACTGAAGCTTTCTTT
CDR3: CASSLTGTEAFF

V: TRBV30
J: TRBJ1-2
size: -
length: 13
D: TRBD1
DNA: TGTGCGGTCTCAGGACAGGGTATAACTGGCTACACCTTC
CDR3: CAVSGQGITGYTF

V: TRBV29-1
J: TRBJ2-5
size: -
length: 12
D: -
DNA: TGCAGCGCCGCCGAGGGGCGAGAGGCCCAGTACTTC
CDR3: CSAAEGREAQYF

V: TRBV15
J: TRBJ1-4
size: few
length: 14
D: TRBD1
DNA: TGTGCCACCAGCTCCCGAACTACAGGGGAAGGACTGTTTTTT
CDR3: CATSSRTTGEGLFF

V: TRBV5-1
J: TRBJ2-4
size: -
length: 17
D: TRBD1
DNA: TGCGCCAGCAGCTTGACCGGAGACAGGGACCCCAAAAACATTCAGTACTTC
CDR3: CASSLTGDRDPKNIQYF

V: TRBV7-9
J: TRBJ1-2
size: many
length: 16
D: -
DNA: TGTGCCAGCAGATCCCGGTCGGGGGCAGAGGACTATGGCTACACCTTC
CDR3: CASRSRSGAEDYGYTF

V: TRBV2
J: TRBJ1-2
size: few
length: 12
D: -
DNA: TGTGCCACCGGGGGAGGGGCGCGCGGCTACACCTTC
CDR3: CATGGGARGYTF

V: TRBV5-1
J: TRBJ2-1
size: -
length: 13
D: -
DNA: TGCGCCAGCAGCTTGTCTGGGCAGAATGAGCAGTTCTTC
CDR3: CASSLSGQNEQFF

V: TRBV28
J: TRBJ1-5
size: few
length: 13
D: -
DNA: TGTGCCAGCAGTCCGGGAAGCAATCAGCCCCAGCATTTT
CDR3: CASSPGSNQPQHF

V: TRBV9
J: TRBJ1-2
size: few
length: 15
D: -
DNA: TGTGCCAGCAGCGTAGCCCCCCAAACTCCATATGGCTACACCTTC
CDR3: CASSVAPQTPYGYTF

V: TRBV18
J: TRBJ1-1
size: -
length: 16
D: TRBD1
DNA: TGTGCCAGCTCACCAGACGGGACAGGGTGGAACACTGAAGCTTTCTTT
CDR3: CASSPDGTGWNTEAFF

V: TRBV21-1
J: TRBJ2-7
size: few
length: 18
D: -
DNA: TGTGCCAGCAGCGAACGGGACACGTCCCGAGAACCCACACACGAGCAGTACTTC
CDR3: CASSERDTSREPTHEQYF

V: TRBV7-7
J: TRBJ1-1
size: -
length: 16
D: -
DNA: TGTGCTAGCAGCTCCAGACTTGACAGGAGGGGCACTGAAGCTTTCTTT
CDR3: CASSSRLDRRGTEAFF

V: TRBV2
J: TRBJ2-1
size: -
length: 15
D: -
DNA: TGTGCCAGCAGCCCCGTAGGGCAGTCTTACAATGAGCAGTTCTTC
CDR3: CASSPVGQSYNEQFF

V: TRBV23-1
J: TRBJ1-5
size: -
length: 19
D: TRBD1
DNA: TGCGCCAGCAGACCCCCTCGGGACAGGTATCCATATATCAATCAGCCCCAGCATTTT
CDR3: CASRPPRDRYPYINQPQHF

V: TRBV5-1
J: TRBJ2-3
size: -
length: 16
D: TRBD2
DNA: TGCGCCAGCAGCTACGCCACTAGCGGGGGCACAGATACGCAGTATTTT
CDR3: CASSYATSGGTDTQYF

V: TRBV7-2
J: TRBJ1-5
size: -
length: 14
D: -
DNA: TGTGCCAGCAGCCGCGATGGGGGCGGGCAGCCCCAGCATTTT
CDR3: CASSRDGGGQPQHF

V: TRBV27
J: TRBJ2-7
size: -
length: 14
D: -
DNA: TGTGCCAGCAGAAGGTCCGCGGCCTCCTACGAGCAGTACTTC
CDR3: CASRRSAASYEQYF

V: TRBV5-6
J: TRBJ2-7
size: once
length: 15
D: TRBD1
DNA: TGTGCCAGCAGCTTGTTAGGACAGGGAGACAACGAGCAGTACTTC
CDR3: CASSLLGQGDNEQYF

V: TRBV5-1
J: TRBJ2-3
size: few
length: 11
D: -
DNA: TGCGCCAGCAGCTTGGAGGATACGCAGTATTTT
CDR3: CASSLEDTQYF

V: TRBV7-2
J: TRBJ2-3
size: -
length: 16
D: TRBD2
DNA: TGTGCCAGCAGCTCCCGTCGCGGGGGGGACACAGATACGCAGTATTTT
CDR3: CASSSRRGGDTDTQYF

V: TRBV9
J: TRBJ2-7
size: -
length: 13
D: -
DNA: TGTGCCAGCAGCGTAGCCGAGCCGTGCGAGCAGTACTTC
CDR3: CASSVAEPCEQYF

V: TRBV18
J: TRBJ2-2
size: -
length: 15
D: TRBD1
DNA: TGTGCCAGCTCACCAAGGACAGGGGGAACCGGGGAGCTGTTTTTT
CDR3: CASSPRTGGTGELFF

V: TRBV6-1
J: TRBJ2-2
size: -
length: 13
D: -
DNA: TGTGCCACCCGGGAGCTAAACACCGGGGAGCTGTTTTTT
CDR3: CATRELNTGELFF

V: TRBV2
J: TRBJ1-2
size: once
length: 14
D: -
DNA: TGTGCCAGCAGTGAACGAGTTTTATCTTCTGGCTACACCTTC
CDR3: CASSERVLSSGYTF

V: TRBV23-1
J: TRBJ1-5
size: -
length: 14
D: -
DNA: TGCGCCAGCAGTCAAGGAGACAGTTATCAGCCCCAGCATTTT
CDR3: CASSQGDSYQPQHF

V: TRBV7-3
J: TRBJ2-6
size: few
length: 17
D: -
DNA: TGTGCCAGCAGCCGTCGACAGGCTGTCTCTGGGGCCAACGTCCTGACTTTC
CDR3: CASSRRQAVSGANVLTF

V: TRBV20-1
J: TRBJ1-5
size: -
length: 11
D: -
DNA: TGCAGTGCTTCAGTCCGGGACACCCAGCATTTT
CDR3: CSASVRDTQHF

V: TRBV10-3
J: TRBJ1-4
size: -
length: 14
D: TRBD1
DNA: TGTGCCATCAAAGGGACAGCCGTTGGTGAAAAACTGTTTTTT
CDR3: CAIKGTAVGEKLFF

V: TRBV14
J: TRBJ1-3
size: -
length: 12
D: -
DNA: TGTGCCAGCAGCCCACTGGGTGACACCATATATTTT
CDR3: CASSPLGDTIYF

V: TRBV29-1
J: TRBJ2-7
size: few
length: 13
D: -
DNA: TGCAGCGTTGGGGAGGGGGTCCCCTACGAGCAGTACTTC
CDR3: CSVGEGVPYEQYF

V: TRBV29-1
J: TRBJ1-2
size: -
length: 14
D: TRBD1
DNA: TGCAGCGTTGAACACAGGGGGCCTAGGTATGGCTACACCTTC
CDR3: CSVEHRGPRYGYTF

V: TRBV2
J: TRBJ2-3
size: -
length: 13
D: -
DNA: TGTGCCAGCAGTGATCCGGGCCGGGATACGCAGTATTTT
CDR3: CASSDPGRDTQYF

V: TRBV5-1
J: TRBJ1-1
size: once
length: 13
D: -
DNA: TGCGCCAGCAGGAAGACACTGAACACTGAAGCTTTCTTT
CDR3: CASRKTLNTEAFF

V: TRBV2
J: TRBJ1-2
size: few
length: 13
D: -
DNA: TGTGCCAGCAGTGTAGGACAGCAGGACGGCTACACCTTC
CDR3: CASSVGQQDGYTF

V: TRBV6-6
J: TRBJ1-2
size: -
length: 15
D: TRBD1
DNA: TGTGCCAGCAGTAACCAGGACAGGGGGGACTATGGCTACACCTTC
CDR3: CASSNQDRGDYGYTF

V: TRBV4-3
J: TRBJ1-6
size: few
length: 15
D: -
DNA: TGCGCCAGCAGCCAAGAGGCAGATTACAATTCACCCCTCCACTTT
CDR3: CASSQEADYNSPLHF

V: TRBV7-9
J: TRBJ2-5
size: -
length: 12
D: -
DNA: TGTGCCAGCATGCCCGTTATAGAGACCCAGTACTTC
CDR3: CASMPVIETQYF

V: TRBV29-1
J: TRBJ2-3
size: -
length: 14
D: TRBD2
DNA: TGCAGCGTGGCCGGGACTAGCGGAACAGATACGCAGTATTTT
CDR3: CSVAGTSGTDTQYF

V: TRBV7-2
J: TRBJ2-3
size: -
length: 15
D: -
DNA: TGTGCCAGCAGCTTTAGGCGGGGTCGTTCAGATACGCAGTATTTT
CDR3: CASSFRRGRSDTQYF

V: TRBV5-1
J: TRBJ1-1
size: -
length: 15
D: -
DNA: TGCGCCAGCAGCTCACAAGGACCGGTGAACACTGAAGCTTTCTTT
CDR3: CASSSQGPVNTEAFF

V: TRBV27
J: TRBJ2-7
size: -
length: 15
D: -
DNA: TGTGCCAGCAGTTTAGGGACCCCGGTAATCGGAGAGCAGTACTTC
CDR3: CASSLGTPVIGEQYF

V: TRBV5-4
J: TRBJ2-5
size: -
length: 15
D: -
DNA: TGTGCCAGCAGCTTGACAGGGCCCCTGGGAGAGACCCAGTACTTC
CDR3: CASSLTGPLGETQYF

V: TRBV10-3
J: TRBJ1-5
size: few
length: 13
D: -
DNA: TGTGCCATCAGACAGGAAAGCAATCAGCCCCAGCATTTT
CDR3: CAIRQESNQPQHF

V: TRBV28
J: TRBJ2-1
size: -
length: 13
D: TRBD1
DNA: TGTGCCAGCAGTTCGGGACAGGTTAATGAGCAGTTCTTC
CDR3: CASSSGQVNEQFF

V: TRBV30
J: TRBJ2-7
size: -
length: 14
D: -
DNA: TGTGCCTGGAGACCTCATGTGCAGGGCTACGAGCAGTACTTC
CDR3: CAWRPHVQGYEQYF

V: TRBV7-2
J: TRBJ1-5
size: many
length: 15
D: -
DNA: TGTGCCAGCAGCTTAGGTCTCCCGGGCGCTTCGCCCCAGCATTTT
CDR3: CASSLGLPGASPQHF

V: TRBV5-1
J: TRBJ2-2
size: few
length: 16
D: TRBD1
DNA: TGCGCCAGCAGCTACCAGACAGGGTGGAACACCGGGGAGCTGTTTTTT
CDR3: CASSYQTGWNTGELFF

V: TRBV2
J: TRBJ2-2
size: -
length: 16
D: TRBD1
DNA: TGTGCCAGCAGTTTTAACAGGGGGGTGAACACCGGGGAGCTGTTTTTT
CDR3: CASSFNRGVNTGELFF